The 27 T cell receptor beta chains below were found in one sample sequenced in a study of blood T cell repertoires in COVID-19. Assay used: immunoSEQ multiplex PCR; TCRdb lists only in-frame clones, some missing. The sample consists of roughly 220,000 clones, around four fifths of them appearing once. The source material was PBMCs or T cells enriched from blood (not recorded which). These receptors all stem from a man aged 40-49 years who had recovered from COVID-19.

This clone was seen only once. The rearrangement links TRBV5-1 to TRBJ2-1; D is perhaps TRBD1 (6 bases). Germline CDR1 and CDR2: SGHRS and YFSETQ. CDR3 length equals 15 residues. Trimming left V 0 bases short and J 3 bases short, with 10 bases between. This CDR3 is CASSLAVGGYNEQFF. DNA of the CDR3: TGCGCCAGCAGCTTGGCCGTAGGGGGCTACAATGAGCAGTTCTTC.

J is TRBJ2-2 and V is TRBV9, with D perhaps matching TRBD1 (7 bases). V lost 4 bases and J lost 4, with 11 bases in between. Germline V CDR1 and CDR2: SGDLS, YYNGEE. The CDR3 contains 14 residues. The CDR3 here is CASSSGGSTGELFF. The CDR3 DNA follows: TGTGCCAGCAGCTCAGGGGGGAGCACCGGGGAGCTGTTTTTT.

The rearrangement uses TRBV5-1 and TRBJ2-1; TRBD2 agrees at 8 bases. The CDR3 has 15 residues. V shed 2 bases and J 6 bases; nucleotides not matched to a gene: 7. CDR1 SGHRS and CDR2 YFSETQ come from the germline V gene. The CDR3 spells CASSLKAGATNEQFF. The CDR3, as DNA: TGCGCCAGCAGCTTAAAAGCGGGGGCCACCAATGAGCAGTTCTTC.

This chain links TRBV6-5 with TRBJ2-5; the match to TRBD1 covers 7 bases. The CDR3 is made up of 12 amino acids. The germline V gene encodes CDR1 MNHEY and CDR2 SVGAGI. Trimming took 10 bases from V and 5 from J; bases not matched to a gene: 7. CDR3 sequence (DNA): TGTGCCACCATCGGGACAGTGGAGACCCAGTACTTC. Its protein is CATIGTVETQYF.

This clone occurred many times. The chain has TRBV7-8 and TRBJ2-1, with D possibly being TRBD1 (6 bases). The germline V and J ends were trimmed by 2 bases and 2 bases, with 10 bases remaining between them. Per germline, CDR1 SGHVS and CDR2 FQNEAQ. The CDR3 has 15 residues. The chain's CDR3 is CASSLKQGAYNEQFF. CDR3 DNA: TGTGCCAGCAGCTTAAAACAGGGAGCCTACAATGAGCAGTTCTTC.

The DNA of the CDR3 is TGTGCGAGCGGGCGGGAGAGGACCTACGAGCAGTACTTC. Protein product: CASGRERTYEQYF. The V call is TRBV6-5, the J call TRBJ2-7; the match to TRBD2 covers 7 bases. From germline, CDR1 is MNHEY and CDR2 SVGAGI. The CDR3 contains 13 residues.

The genes are TRBV15 and TRBJ1-4, with D unclear. The CDR3 covers 15 residues. V was cut by 0 bases and J by 6 bases, with 11 bases left in between. CDR1 and CDR2 from the germline V gene are LNHNV and YYDKDF (reference sequence). CDR3 sequence (DNA): TGTGCCACCAGCAGAGACTCGTCAGGATATGAAAAACTGTTTTTT. It codes for CATSRDSSGYEKLFF.

J is TRBJ1-1 and V is TRBV30; D is unclear. CDR3 length: 13 amino acids. Trimming removed 4 bases at V and 2 bases at J, with 11 bases between. Per germline, CDR1 GTSNPN and CDR2 SVGIG (reference sequence). CDR3 DNA sequence: TGTGCCTGGAAGAGGCAGCCTAACACTGAAGCTTTCTTT. Its protein product is CAWKRQPNTEAFF.

This chain links TRBV5-8 with TRBJ1-5; the match to TRBD1 covers 7 bases. The CDR3 is made up of 16 amino acids. Germline trimming cut 4 bases from V and 0 bases from J; bases unmatched to any gene: 7. CDR1 is SGHTS, CDR2 YDEGEE, per germline. The CDR3 reads CASSVGTDYSNQPQHF. DNA for the CDR3: TGTGCCAGCAGCGTTGGGACAGACTATAGCAATCAGCCCCAGCATTTT.

The V gene is TRBV7-9, the J gene TRBJ1-2; D may be TRBD1 (5 bases). Germline CDR1 is SEHNR and CDR2 is FQNEAQ (reference sequence). V shed 4 bases and J shed 8 bases, with 14 bases lying between them. CDR3 length: 13 amino acids. The CDR3 nucleotides read TGTGCCAGCAGCTCCACCGACGGGGGAGGCTACACCTTC. Amino acid sequence: CASSSTDGGGYTF. Using reference TRBV7-9 and TRBJ1-2 for the parts outside the CDR3, the full variable domain is DTGVSQNPRHKITKRGQNVTFRCDPISEHNRLYWYRQTLGQGPEFLTYFQNEAQLEKSRLLSDRFSAERPKGSFSTLEIQRTEQGDSAMYLCASSSTDGGGYTFGSGTRLTVV.

The chain recombines TRBV7-8 with TRBJ2-7; unclear D gene. Germline CDR1 and CDR2: SGHVS and FQNEAQ. Trimming cost V 4 bases and J 0 bases, with 7 bases left between them. CDR3 length: 13 residues. The CDR3 DNA reads as TGTGCCAGCAGCTATCGGAGCTCCTACGAGCAGTACTTC. It codes for CASSYRSSYEQYF.

The chain has TRBV4-2 and TRBJ2-1; 9 positions match TRBD2. Per the germline V gene, CDR1 is LGHNA and CDR2 is YNFKEQ. Trimming took 0 bases from V and 3 from J; bases not matched to a gene: 6. There are 17 residues in the CDR3. Here the CDR3 reads CASSQERGGGGYNEQFF. DNA of the CDR3: TGTGCCAGCAGCCAAGAAAGGGGCGGGGGGGGCTACAATGAGCAGTTCTTC.

The rearrangement joins TRBV29-1 to TRBJ1-5; tentatively, D is TRBD1 (5 bases). Germline CDR1 and CDR2: SQVTM and ANQGSEA. The CDR3 runs 16 residues. Trimming took off 4 bases at V and 5 bases at J, with 21 bases between the two ends. The DNA of the CDR3 is TGCAGCGTTGTAGTTTCTGCTTCGGGGGGGGATCAGCCCCAGCATTTT. Residues: CSVVVSASGGDQPQHF.

J is TRBJ2-5 and V is TRBV7-8, with a possible D match to TRBD1 (5 bases). V lost 6 bases, J lost 0 bases, and 14 bases lay in between. This CDR3 comprises 15 residues. Germline V gene lookup returns CDR1 SGHVS and CDR2 FQNEAQ. The CDR3 sequence: CASRNQGTDQETQYF. The CDR3 DNA sequence: TGTGCCAGCAGAAATCAGGGTACCGACCAAGAGACCCAGTACTTC.

The genes are TRBV9 and TRBJ2-2; 7 bases line up with TRBD1. The CDR3 contains 15 residues. V gave up 1 base and J gave up 4 bases; unmatched junction bases: 4. Looked up from germline, CDR1 is SGDLS and CDR2 is YYNGEE. The CDR3 DNA reads TGTGCCAGCAGCGTATGGACAGGTCCCACCGGGGAGCTGTTTTTT. It yields the protein CASSVWTGPTGELFF.

This sequence joins TRBV28 and TRBJ1-4; D perhaps matches TRBD1 (5 bases). Trimming stripped 11 bases from V and 8 bases from J, with 18 bases between. The CDR3 has 13 amino acids. The germline V gene encodes CDR1 MDHEN and CDR2 SYDVKM. For the CDR3, the DNA is TGTGCCGGTAGTTGGGGCCGCCACGAAAAACTGTTTTTT. The encoded protein is CAGSWGRHEKLFF. Variable domain in full (rest from reference TRBV28 and TRBJ1-4): DVKVTQSSRYLVKRTGEKVFLECVQDMDHENMFWYRQDPGLGLRLIYFSYDVKMKEKGDIPEGYSVSREKKERFSLILESASTNQTSMYLCAGSWGRHEKLFFGSGTQLSVL.

The chain couples TRBV7-9 to TRBJ1-5; no clear D gene. V was clipped by 1 base and J by 7 bases, with 5 bases between them. The CDR3 runs 12 residues. Germline loops: CDR1 SEHNR, CDR2 FQNEAQ (reference sequence). CDR3: CASSLDGQPQHF. CDR3 nucleotides: TGTGCCAGCAGCTTAGATGGCCAGCCCCAGCATTTT.

The genes are TRBV7-9 and TRBJ1-6; possibly TRBD1 for D (5 bases). Germline CDR1 SEHNR, CDR2 FQNEAQ (reference sequence). CDR3 size: 15 residues. V was clipped by 6 bases and J by 7 bases, with 16 bases between them. This CDR3 reads CASREAGRGNSPLHF. In nucleotides, the CDR3 is TGTGCCAGCAGGGAGGCAGGTCGGGGGAATTCACCCCTCCACTTT.

This clone was found a few times. The chain recombines TRBV28 with TRBJ2-5; 9 bases map to TRBD2. The CDR3 loop spans 12 amino acids. Trimming at V came to 3 bases and at J to 10 bases, leaving 3 bases not matched to a gene. CDR1 is MDHEN and CDR2 is SYDVKM in the germline V gene. The CDR3 DNA follows: TGTGCCAGCAGTTTGGGACTAGCAGGCCAGTACTTC. Translation: CASSLGLAGQYF.

The chain recombines TRBV27 with TRBJ2-5, with 10 bases aligning to TRBD2. J gave up 5 bases and V 6 bases, and 6 bases lay outside the gene matches. CDR1 and CDR2 from the germline V gene are MNHEY and SMNVEV (reference sequence). The CDR3 sequence is 14 residues long. CDR3 region: CASSFTSGVETQYF. DNA for the CDR3: TGTGCCAGCAGCTTCACTAGCGGGGTGGAGACCCAGTACTTC.

The chain couples TRBV29-1 to TRBJ1-1; 7 bases are a match to TRBD1. Germline V gene lookup returns CDR1 SQVTM and CDR2 ANQGSEA. This CDR3 spans 13 amino acids. Trimming cost V 7 bases and J 6 bases; bases outside gene matches: 11. CDR3 in DNA: TGCAGCGGCGCCGGTTTTCAGGGGGCTGAAGCTTTCTTT. Amino acids: CSGAGFQGAEAFF.

V is TRBV7-2 and J is TRBJ1-5; TRBD1 agrees at 8 bases. Per the germline V gene, CDR1 is SGHTA and CDR2 is FQGNSA. V shed 1 base, J shed 7 bases, and the junction held 6 bases outside the gene matches. The length of the CDR3 is 15 residues. The CDR3 DNA sequence: TGTGCCAGCAGCTTAGGTACAGGGGGATTACAGCCCCAGCATTTT. Translating it yields CASSLGTGGLQPQHF.

This clone was seen a few times. CDR3: CASSLNDRGRTSPLHF. CDR3 DNA: TGCGCCAGCAGTTTAAACGACAGGGGTCGTACTTCACCCCTCCACTTT. The chain joins TRBV5-1 to TRBJ1-6; 8 nucleotides agree with TRBD1. CDR3 size: 16 residues. V trimming: 5 bases; J trimming: 9 bases; junction bases outside the gene matches: 13. Germline CDR1 reads SGHRS; CDR2 reads YFSETQ.

A single count supports this clone. J is TRBJ2-1 and V is TRBV2; 7 bases match TRBD2. Germline lookup yields CDR1 SNHLY and CDR2 FYNNEI. The CDR3 is made up of 16 amino acids. V lost 3 bases and J lost 4; bases outside the gene matches: 9. The CDR3 nucleotides read TGTGCCAGCAGTGATGAAGTCGGGGGGACGTACAATGAGCAGTTCTTC. Its protein product is CASSDEVGGTYNEQFF.

This clone was detected only a few times. V gene TRBV18 combines with J gene TRBJ1-2; D gene unclear. The CDR3 is made up of 12 amino acids. The germline V gene has CDR1 KGHSH and CDR2 LQKENI. V was trimmed by 3 bases and J by 4 bases, leaving 6 bases between them. CDR3 loop: CASSPGSYGYTF. The CDR3, as DNA: TGTGCCAGCTCACCGGGCAGCTATGGCTACACCTTC.

This chain joins TRBV5-5 and TRBJ2-7; D perhaps matches TRBD1 (5 bases). V lost 4 bases and J 2 bases, leaving 19 bases between the germline ends. This CDR3 comprises 16 residues. CDR1 and CDR2 (germline): SGHKS, YYEKEE (reference sequence). The CDR3 protein is CASSVTPGPLPYEQYF. CDR3 sequence (DNA): TGTGCCAGCAGCGTTACACCAGGGCCTCTACCCTACGAGCAGTACTTC.

The chain carries TRBV5-5 and TRBJ1-1; maybe TRBD1 (5 bases). The CDR3 loop spans 13 amino acids. The germline V gene encodes CDR1 SGHKS and CDR2 YYEKEE (reference sequence). Between the trimmed V and J ends, which lost 4 bases and 7 bases, there was a span of 14 bases. This CDR3 reads CASSPINRNEAFF. The CDR3 nucleotides are TGTGCCAGCAGCCCCATCAACAGGAATGAAGCTTTCTTT.